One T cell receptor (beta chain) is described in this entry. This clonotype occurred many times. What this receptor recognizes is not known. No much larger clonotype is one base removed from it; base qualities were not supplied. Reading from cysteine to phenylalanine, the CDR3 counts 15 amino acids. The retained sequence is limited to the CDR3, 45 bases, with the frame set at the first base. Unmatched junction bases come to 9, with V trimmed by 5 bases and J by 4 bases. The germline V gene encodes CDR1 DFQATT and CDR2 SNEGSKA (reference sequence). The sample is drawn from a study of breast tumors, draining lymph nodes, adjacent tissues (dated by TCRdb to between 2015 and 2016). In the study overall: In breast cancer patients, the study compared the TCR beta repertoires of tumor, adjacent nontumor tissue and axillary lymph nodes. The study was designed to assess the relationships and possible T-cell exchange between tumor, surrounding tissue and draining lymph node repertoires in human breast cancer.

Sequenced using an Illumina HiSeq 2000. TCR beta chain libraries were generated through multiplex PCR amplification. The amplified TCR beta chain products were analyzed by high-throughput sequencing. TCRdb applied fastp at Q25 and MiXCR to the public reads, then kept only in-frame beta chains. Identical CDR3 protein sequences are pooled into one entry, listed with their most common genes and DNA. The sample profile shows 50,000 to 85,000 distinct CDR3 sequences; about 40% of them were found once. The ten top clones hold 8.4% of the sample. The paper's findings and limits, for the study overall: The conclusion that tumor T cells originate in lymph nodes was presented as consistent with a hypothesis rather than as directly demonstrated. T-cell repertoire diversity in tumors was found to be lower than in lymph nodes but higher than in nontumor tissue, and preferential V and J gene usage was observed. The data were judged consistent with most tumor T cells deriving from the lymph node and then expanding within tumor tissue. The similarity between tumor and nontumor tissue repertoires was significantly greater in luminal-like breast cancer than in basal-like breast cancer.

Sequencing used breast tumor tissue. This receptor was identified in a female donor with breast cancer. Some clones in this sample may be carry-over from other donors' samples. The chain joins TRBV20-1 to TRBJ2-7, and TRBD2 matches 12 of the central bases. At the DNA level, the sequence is TGCAGTGCTCCAAGACTAGCGGGAGCAAATTACGAGCAGTACTTC. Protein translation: CSAPRLAGANYEQYF.